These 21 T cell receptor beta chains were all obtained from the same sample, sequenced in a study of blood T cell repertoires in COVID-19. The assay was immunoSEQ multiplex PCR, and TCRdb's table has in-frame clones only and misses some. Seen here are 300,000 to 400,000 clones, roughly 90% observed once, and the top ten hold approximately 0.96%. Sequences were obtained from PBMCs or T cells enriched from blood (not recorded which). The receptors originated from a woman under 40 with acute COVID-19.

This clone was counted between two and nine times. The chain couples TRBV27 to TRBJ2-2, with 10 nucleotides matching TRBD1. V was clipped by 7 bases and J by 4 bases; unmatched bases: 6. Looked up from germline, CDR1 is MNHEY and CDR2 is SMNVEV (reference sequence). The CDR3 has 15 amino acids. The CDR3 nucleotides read TGTGCCAGCAAACGGACAGGGGGACCCACCGGGGAGCTGTTTTTT. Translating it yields CASKRTGGPTGELFF.

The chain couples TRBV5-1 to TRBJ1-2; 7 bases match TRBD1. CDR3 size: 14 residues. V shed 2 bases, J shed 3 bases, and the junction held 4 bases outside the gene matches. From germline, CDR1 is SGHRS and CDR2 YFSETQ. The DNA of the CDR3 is TGCGCCAGCAGCTTTCAGGGGGAGGACTATGGCTACACCTTC. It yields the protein CASSFQGEDYGYTF.

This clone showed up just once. The CDR3, as DNA: TGTGCCACCAGTGATAACAGGGCGAGCTCCTACAATGAGCAGTTCTTC. Protein sequence: CATSDNRASSYNEQFF. The chain has TRBV24-1 and TRBJ2-1; tentatively, D is TRBD1 (6 bases). The CDR3 length is 16 residues. Trimming cost V 3 bases and J 0 bases, with 11 bases left between them. Looked up from germline, CDR1 is KGHDR and CDR2 is SFDVKD.

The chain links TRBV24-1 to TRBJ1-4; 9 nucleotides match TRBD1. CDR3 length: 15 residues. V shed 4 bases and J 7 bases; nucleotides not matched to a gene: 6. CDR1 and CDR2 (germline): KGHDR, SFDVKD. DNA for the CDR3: TGTGCCACCAGTGAACCGGGACAGGGACTTGAAAAACTGTTTTTT. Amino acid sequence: CATSEPGQGLEKLFF.

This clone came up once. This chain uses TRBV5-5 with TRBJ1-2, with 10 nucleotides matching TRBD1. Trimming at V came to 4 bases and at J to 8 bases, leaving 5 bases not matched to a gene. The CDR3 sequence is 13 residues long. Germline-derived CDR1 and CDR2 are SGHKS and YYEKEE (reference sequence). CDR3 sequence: CASSDETGGGYTF. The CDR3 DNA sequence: TGTGCCAGCAGCGACGAGACAGGGGGCGGCTACACCTTC.

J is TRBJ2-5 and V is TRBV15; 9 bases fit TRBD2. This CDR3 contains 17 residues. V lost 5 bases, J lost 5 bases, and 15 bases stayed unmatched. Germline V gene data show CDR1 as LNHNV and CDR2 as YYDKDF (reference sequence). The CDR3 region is CATSRRGGGAFGETQYF. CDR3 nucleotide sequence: TGTGCCACCAGCCGGCGTGGCGGGGGGGCTTTTGGGGAGACCCAGTACTTC.

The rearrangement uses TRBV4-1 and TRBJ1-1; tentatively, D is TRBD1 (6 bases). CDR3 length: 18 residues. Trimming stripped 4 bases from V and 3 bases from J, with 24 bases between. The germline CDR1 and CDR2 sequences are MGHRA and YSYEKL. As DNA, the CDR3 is TGCGCCAGCAGCCCTCCCGATGGGGGACACCTGGGGGACACTGAAGCTTTCTTT. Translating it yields CASSPPDGGHLGDTEAFF.

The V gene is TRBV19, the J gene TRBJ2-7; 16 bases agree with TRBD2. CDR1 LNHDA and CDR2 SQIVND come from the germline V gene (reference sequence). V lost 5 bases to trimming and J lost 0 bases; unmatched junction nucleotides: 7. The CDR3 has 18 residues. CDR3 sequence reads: CASSQGLAGGFNSYEQYF. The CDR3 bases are TGTGCCAGTAGTCAGGGACTAGCGGGGGGGTTCAACTCCTACGAGCAGTACTTC.

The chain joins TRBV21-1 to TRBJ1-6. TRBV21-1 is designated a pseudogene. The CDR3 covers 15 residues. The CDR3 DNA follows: TGTGCCAGCAGCGCCCCGGGATTCGAAAATTCACCCCTCCACTTT. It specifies CASSAPGFENSPLHF.

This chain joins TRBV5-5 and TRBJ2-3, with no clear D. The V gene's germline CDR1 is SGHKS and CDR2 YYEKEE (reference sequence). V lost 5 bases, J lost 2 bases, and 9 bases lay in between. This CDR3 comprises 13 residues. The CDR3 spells CASRLINTDTQYF. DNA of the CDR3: TGTGCCAGCAGACTAATCAACACAGATACGCAGTATTTT.

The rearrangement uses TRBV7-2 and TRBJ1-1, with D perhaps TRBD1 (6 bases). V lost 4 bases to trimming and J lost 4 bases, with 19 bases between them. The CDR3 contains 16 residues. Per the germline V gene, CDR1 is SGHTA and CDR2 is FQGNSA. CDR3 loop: CASSSRQVFEGTEAFF. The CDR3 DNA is TGTGCCAGCAGCTCGAGACAGGTATTTGAGGGCACTGAAGCTTTCTTT.

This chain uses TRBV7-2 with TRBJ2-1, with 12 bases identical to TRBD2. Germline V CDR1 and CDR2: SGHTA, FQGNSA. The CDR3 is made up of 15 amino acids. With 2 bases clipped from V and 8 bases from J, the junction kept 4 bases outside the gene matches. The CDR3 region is CASSLLAGGVYEQFF. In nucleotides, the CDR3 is TGTGCCAGCAGCTTACTAGCGGGGGGGGTTTATGAGCAGTTCTTC.

CDR3 nucleotide sequence: TGTGCCAGCAGCCCCAATCCGGTACAGGGGGTCGGGGAGACCCAGTACTTC. Encoded protein: CASSPNPVQGVGETQYF. The chain uses TRBV7-7 and TRBJ2-5; 8 bases match TRBD1. The germline V gene has CDR1 SSHAT and CDR2 FNYEAQ (reference sequence). The CDR3 extends over 17 amino acids. V was clipped by 5 bases and J by 5 bases; unmatched bases: 16.

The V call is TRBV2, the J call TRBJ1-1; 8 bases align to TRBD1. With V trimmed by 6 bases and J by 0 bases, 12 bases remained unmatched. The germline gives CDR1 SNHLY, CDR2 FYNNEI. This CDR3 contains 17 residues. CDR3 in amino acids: CASRLRTGSAMNTEAFF. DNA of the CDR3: TGTGCCAGCAGACTACGGACAGGGTCGGCTATGAACACTGAAGCTTTCTTT.

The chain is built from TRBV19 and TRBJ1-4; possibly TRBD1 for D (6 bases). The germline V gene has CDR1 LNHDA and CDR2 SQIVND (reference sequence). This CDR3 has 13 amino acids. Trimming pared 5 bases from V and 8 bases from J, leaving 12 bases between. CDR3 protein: CASSEGGHEKLFF. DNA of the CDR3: TGTGCCAGTAGTGAGGGGGGGCACGAAAAACTGTTTTTT. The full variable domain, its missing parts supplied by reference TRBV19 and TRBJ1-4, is DGGITQSPKYLFRKEGQNVTLSCEQNLNHDAMYWYRQDPGQGLRLIYYSQIVNDFQKGDIAEGYSVSREKKESFPLTVTSAQKNPTAFYLCASSEGGHEKLFFGSGTQLSVL.

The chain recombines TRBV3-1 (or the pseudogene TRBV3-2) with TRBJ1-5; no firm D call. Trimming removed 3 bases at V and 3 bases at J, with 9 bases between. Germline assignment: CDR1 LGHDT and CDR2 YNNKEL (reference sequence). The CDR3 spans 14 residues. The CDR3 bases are TGTGCCAGCAGCCACCGCGGAGCCAATCAGCCCCAGCATTTT. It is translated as CASSHRGANQPQHF.

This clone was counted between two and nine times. Written as DNA, the CDR3 is TGTGCCAGCAGTGCGGACAGGGAATATACTAGCACAGATACGCAGTATTTT. This codes for CASSADREYTSTDTQYF. V usage is TRBV2 and J usage is TRBJ2-3; 8 bases agree with TRBD1. Germline assignment: CDR1 SNHLY and CDR2 FYNNEI. The CDR3 consists of 17 residues. J lost 0 bases, V lost 4 bases, and 9 bases had no gene match.

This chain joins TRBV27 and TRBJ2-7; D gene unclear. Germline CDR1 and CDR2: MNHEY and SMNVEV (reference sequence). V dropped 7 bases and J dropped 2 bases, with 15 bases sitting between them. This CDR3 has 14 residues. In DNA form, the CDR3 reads TGTGCCAGCACCGAAACAGCCACCACCTACGAGCAGTACTTC. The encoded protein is CASTETATTYEQYF.

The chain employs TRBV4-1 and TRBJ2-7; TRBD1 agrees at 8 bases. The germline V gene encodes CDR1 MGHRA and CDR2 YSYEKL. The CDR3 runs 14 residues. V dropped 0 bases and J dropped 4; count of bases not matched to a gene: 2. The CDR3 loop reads CASSQEDRVYEQYF. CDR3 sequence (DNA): TGCGCCAGCAGCCAAGAGGACAGGGTGTACGAGCAGTACTTC.

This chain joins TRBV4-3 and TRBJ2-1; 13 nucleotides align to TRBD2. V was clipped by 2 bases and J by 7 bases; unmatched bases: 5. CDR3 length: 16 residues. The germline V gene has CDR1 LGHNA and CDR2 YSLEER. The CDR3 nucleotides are TGCGCCAGCAGCCAAACTAGCGGGGGGGCTTTTAATGAGCAGTTCTTC. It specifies CASSQTSGGAFNEQFF.

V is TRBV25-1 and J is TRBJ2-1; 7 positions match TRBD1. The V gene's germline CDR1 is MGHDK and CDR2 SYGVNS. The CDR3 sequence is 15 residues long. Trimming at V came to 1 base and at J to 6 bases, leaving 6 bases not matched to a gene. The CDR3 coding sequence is TGTGCCAGCAGTGAATCTGGGGCAGGGGGCAATGAGCAGTTCTTC. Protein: CASSESGAGGNEQFF.